The 23 T cell receptor beta chains below all came from one sample that was sequenced in a study of low-dose radiotherapy and immunotherapy resistance in tumors. Priming of first-strand cDNA relied on TRAV- and TRBV-specific primers (covering alpha and beta chains). Over approximately 20 PCR cycles, TCRs were amplified from a constant-region primer and V-primer adapter. TCRdb redid the calling of the reads with MiXCR, one entry per CDR3 protein. This sample carries 80,000 to 95,000 distinct CDR3 sequences, 9.4% of them seen once, and the ten largest clones take around 0.96%. As to time point: before trial treatment. The specimen was PBMCs, collected before treatment. The source is a male donor with prostate cancer.

Many counts were recorded for this clonotype. This chain links TRBV7-2 with TRBJ2-1, with TRBD2 matching over 8 bases. The CDR3 contains 15 residues. CDR1 SGHTA and CDR2 FQGNSA come from the germline V gene. V lost 5 bases to trimming and J lost 1 base; unmatched junction nucleotides: 4. Written as DNA, the CDR3 is TGTGCCAGCAGCGGGACTAGTGGGTCCTACAATGAGCAGTTCTTC. As protein: CASSGTSGSYNEQFF.

This clonotype appeared many times. The rearrangement joins TRBV4-3 to TRBJ1-4, with a tentative D call TRBD1 (6 bases). The V gene's germline CDR1 is LGHNA and CDR2 YSLEER. V was clipped by 0 bases and J by 8 bases, with 19 bases between them. There are 17 residues in the CDR3. CDR3 nucleotide sequence: TGCGCCAGCAGCCAAGATTCCTACAGGGAAGGTTTAGAAAAACTGTTTTTT. As protein: CASSQDSYREGLEKLFF.

This clonotype has at least ten counts. The chain links TRBV19 to TRBJ2-3; no reliable D call. Germline CDR1 is LNHDA and CDR2 is SQIVND (reference sequence). V shed 5 bases and J shed 5 bases, with 17 bases lying between them. This CDR3 is 15 amino acids long. The DNA of the CDR3 is TGTGCCAGTAGTTTGACGGGTTCCACGAAAGATACGCAGTATTTT. It codes for CASSLTGSTKDTQYF. The entire variable domain, with the rest obtained from reference TRBV19 and TRBJ2-3, is as follows: DGGITQSPKYLFRKEGQNVTLSCEQNLNHDAMYWYRQDPGQGLRLIYYSQIVNDFQKGDIAEGYSVSREKKESFPLTVTSAQKNPTAFYLCASSLTGSTKDTQYFGPGTRLTVL.

Ten or more counts support this clonotype. The chain recombines TRBV19 with TRBJ2-1; possibly TRBD1 or TRBD2 for D (5 bases each). The CDR3 extends over 16 amino acids. In germline, CDR1 is LNHDA, CDR2 SQIVND (reference sequence). Trimming stripped 10 bases from V and 9 bases from J, with 28 bases between. Here the CDR3 DNA reads TGTGCCACCATCCTATCCGGGACGGTACTCGGTGGTGAGCAGTTCTTC. This encodes CATILSGTVLGGEQFF. The whole variable domain, filled in from reference TRBV19 and TRBJ2-1, reads DGGITQSPKYLFRKEGQNVTLSCEQNLNHDAMYWYRQDPGQGLRLIYYSQIVNDFQKGDIAEGYSVSREKKESFPLTVTSAQKNPTAFYLCATILSGTVLGGEQFFGPGTRLTVL.

This clonotype was found many times. The chain has TRBV4-3 and TRBJ1-2; D is perhaps TRBD1 (5 bases). CDR1 is LGHNA and CDR2 is YSLEER in the germline V gene. V dropped 1 base and J dropped 4 bases, with 10 bases sitting between them. The CDR3 runs 14 residues. CDR3 amino acids: CASSQATGAYGYTF. The CDR3 region has the DNA TGCGCCAGCAGCCAAGCTACAGGTGCCTATGGCTACACCTTC.

There are many counts of this clonotype. The chain recombines TRBV20-1 with TRBJ2-2; TRBD1 might be the D (6 bases). Germline V gives CDR1 DFQATT, CDR2 SNEGSKA (reference sequence). Trimming cost V 4 bases and J 5 bases, with 20 bases left between them. The CDR3 runs 16 residues. CDR3 coding DNA: TGCAGTGCTACCACAGGGTTCTCGGTGGAGACCGGGGAGCTGTTTTTT. Amino acids: CSATTGFSVETGELFF.

This clonotype was recorded at least ten times. The CDR3, as DNA: TGCGCCAGCAGACCTCCGGGACAGAGCTACGAGCAGTACTTC. Its protein product is CASRPPGQSYEQYF. The rearrangement uses TRBV4-1 and TRBJ2-7, with 7 bases identical to TRBD1. V dropped 6 bases and J dropped 3; count of bases not matched to a gene: 8. The germline V gene has CDR1 MGHRA and CDR2 YSYEKL. The CDR3 has 14 residues.

This clonotype was seen many times. V and J are TRBV21-1 and TRBJ2-5; TRBD1, the table's D call, lacks a check against the DNA. TRBV21-1 is reported as a pseudogene. This CDR3 is built from 16 residues. The CDR3 coding sequence is TGTGCCAGCAGCCAAGAAGTCAAGAGGGGCTTGGAGACCCAGTACTTC. It specifies CASSQEVKRGLETQYF.

This clonotype has a count of ten or more. V gene TRBV7-8 combines with J gene TRBJ2-5, with TRBD2 matching over 16 bases. V dropped 3 bases and J dropped 12; count of bases not matched to a gene: 13. Germline lookup yields CDR1 SGHVS and CDR2 FQNEAQ. The CDR3 spans 17 residues. The CDR3 is CASSLDDLGLAGGKKYF. In DNA form, the CDR3 reads TGTGCCAGCAGCTTGGATGATCTGGGACTAGCGGGAGGGAAAAAGTACTTC.

This clonotype has ten or more counts. CDR3: CASSLRPGADEKLFF. CDR3 nucleotide sequence: TGCGCCAGCAGCTTGCGGCCCGGGGCAGATGAAAAACTGTTTTTT. The gene calls are TRBV5-1 and TRBJ1-4; tentative D call: TRBD1 (5 bases). V shed 1 base and J shed 6 bases, with 13 bases lying between them. Germline V gives CDR1 SGHRS, CDR2 YFSETQ. The CDR3 covers 15 residues.

This clonotype appeared many times. The chain employs TRBV2 and TRBJ1-1; D gene ambiguous. Germline loops: CDR1 SNHLY, CDR2 FYNNEI. Trimming shortened V by 10 bases and J by 4 bases, and 10 bases separated the two germline ends. CDR3 size: 11 residues. CDR3 DNA: TGTGCCACCCAGCTGTTCACTGAAGCTTTCTTT. This codes for CATQLFTEAFF.

This clonotype has a count of ten or more. The J gene is TRBJ1-3, the V gene TRBV20-1; D not resolved. This CDR3 region has 14 residues. The V end was cut by 3 bases, the J end by 0 bases, with 9 bases between. Germline assignment: CDR1 DFQATT and CDR2 SNEGSKA (reference sequence). CDR3 coding DNA: TGCAGTGCTAGTAGCGGAATCTCTGGAAACACCATATATTTT. Its protein product is CSASSGISGNTIYF.

In this sample, this clonotype turned up many times. This sequence joins TRBV2 and TRBJ2-5, with D possibly matching TRBD1 (7 bases). The CDR3 is made up of 14 amino acids. Trimming removed 11 bases from V and 5 bases from J, with 21 bases in between. CDR1 and CDR2 from the germline V gene are SNHLY and FYNNEI. CDR3 protein: CAGAGQARGETQYF. In DNA form, the CDR3 reads TGTGCCGGAGCCGGACAGGCCCGGGGGGAGACCCAGTACTTC.

This clonotype was observed many times. This rearrangement joins TRBV11-2 to TRBJ2-2, with 10 bases fitting TRBD2. The CDR3 is 17 amino acids. Germline V gene sequence: CDR1 SGHAT, CDR2 FQNNGV. J lost 1 base, V lost 2 bases, and 4 bases had no gene match. The chain's CDR3 is CASSLLPSGRNTGELFF. The CDR3 DNA follows: TGTGCCAGCAGCTTATTGCCTAGCGGGAGGAACACCGGGGAGCTGTTTTTT.

This clonotype has at least ten counts. The genes are TRBV6-2 or TRBV6-3 and TRBJ1-2; D is possibly TRBD1 (5 bases). The CDR3 consists of 14 residues. Germline CDR1 reads MNHEY; CDR2 reads SVGEGT. Trimming removed 4 bases at V and 3 bases at J, with 12 bases between. This CDR3 is CASSSVRGDYGYTF. The CDR3 nucleotides are TGTGCCAGCAGTTCTGTCCGGGGGGACTATGGCTACACCTTC.

At least ten counts were recorded for this clonotype. CDR3 residues: CASSPRVSGKTNNEQFF. The CDR3 nucleotides read TGTGCCAGCAGTCCCCGGGTTAGCGGGAAAACGAACAATGAGCAGTTCTTC. V is TRBV6-2 or TRBV6-3 and J is TRBJ2-1, with 8 positions matching TRBD2. This CDR3 spans 17 amino acids. The V segment lost 5 bases and the J segment 5 bases; nucleotides outside the gene matches: 14. Germline-derived CDR1 and CDR2 are MNHEY and SVGEGT.

This clonotype showed up many times. The chain uses TRBV23-1 and TRBJ2-1; perhaps D is TRBD1 or TRBD2 (5 bases each). Being an ORF, TRBV23-1 has a function that is uncertain. V lost 8 bases and J 5 bases, leaving 16 bases between the germline ends. This CDR3 contains 14 residues. The CDR3 here is CASSRGRTNNEQFF. Here the CDR3 DNA reads TGCGCCAGCTCCCGGGGCAGGACAAACAATGAGCAGTTCTTC.

This clonotype has ten or more counts. The chain couples TRBV7-2 to TRBJ2-5; 10 positions match TRBD1. The CDR3 consists of 17 residues. Germline CDR1 reads SGHTA; CDR2 reads FQGNSA. V lost 5 bases, J lost 0 bases, and 9 bases stayed unmatched. Here the CDR3 reads CASSRGTGVGYQETQYF. The CDR3 DNA is TGTGCCAGCAGCAGGGGGACAGGGGTTGGGTACCAAGAGACCCAGTACTTC. Drawing the rest from reference TRBV7-2 and TRBJ2-5, the complete variable domain is GAGVSQSPSNKVTEKGKDVELRCDPISGHTALYWYRQSLGQGLEFLIYFQGNSAPDKSGLPSDRFSAERTGGSVSTLTIQRTQQEDSAVYLCASSRGTGVGYQETQYFGPGTRLLVL.

This clonotype is medium-sized (0.01 to 0.1%) in the sample. The chain carries TRBV24-1 and TRBJ2-1, with D hard to call. This CDR3 comprises 11 residues. Germline CDR1 reads KGHDR; CDR2 reads SFDVKD. Trimming cost V 0 bases and J 7 bases, with 0 bases left between them. The CDR3 spells CATSDLNEQFF. CDR3 DNA: TGTGCCACCAGTGATTTGAATGAGCAGTTCTTC.

The rearrangement links TRBV5-1 to TRBJ2-1; a possible D gene is TRBD1 (5 bases). The germline V gene encodes CDR1 SGHRS and CDR2 YFSETQ. The V end was cut by 4 bases, the J end by 1 base, with 15 bases between. The CDR3 has 16 residues. The CDR3 here is CASSLIRTNSYNEQFF. The CDR3 DNA reads TGCGCCAGCAGCCTCATCCGGACAAATTCCTACAATGAGCAGTTCTTC.

This clonotype was seen many times. J is TRBJ2-4 and V is TRBV5-1; 8 positions match TRBD2. V shed 3 bases and J 1 base; nucleotides not matched to a gene: 6. In germline, CDR1 is SGHRS, CDR2 YFSETQ. The CDR3 sequence is 16 residues long. The CDR3 is CASSWGTSAAKNIQYF. In DNA form, the CDR3 reads TGCGCCAGCAGCTGGGGGACTAGTGCGGCCAAAAACATTCAGTACTTC.

The table lists this clonotype with many counts. This sequence joins TRBV28 and TRBJ2-1; D is possibly TRBD1 (5 bases). CDR3 length: 14 residues. Germline CDR1 reads MDHEN; CDR2 reads SYDVKM. V was clipped by 6 bases and J by 0 bases, with 9 bases between them. CDR3 in DNA: TGTGCCAGCAGCCCCGACAGCTCCTACAATGAGCAGTTCTTC. Translated: CASSPDSSYNEQFF.

The V and J genes are TRBV28 and TRBJ1-1; unclear D gene. Germline CDR1 MDHEN, CDR2 SYDVKM. V lost 7 bases and J 7 bases, leaving 16 bases between the germline ends. The CDR3 length is 13 residues. The CDR3 nucleotides are TGTGCCAGCACCCTTACGGGCAATATTGAAGCTTTCTTT. Amino acid sequence: CASTLTGNIEAFF.